This TCR beta chain was sequenced during a study of blood T cell repertoires in COVID-19. About the research overall: PBMCs, B-cell-depleted T cells, or T cells were the source of the cDNA or gDNA that made up the material.

Clones were sequenced by immunoSEQ multiplex PCR, and TCRdb holds only the in-frame ones, with some missing. The table lists over 200,000 clones, 84% of them singletons. The V and J ends lost 5 bases and 4 bases respectively, with 12 bases between them. The CDR3 contains 13 residues. Germline V lookup: CDR1 GTSNPN, CDR2 SVGIG (reference sequence). Only a few counts were recorded for this clone. The V gene is TRBV30, the J gene TRBJ1-3, with no clear D. The TCR was taken from a man in his forties or fifties with active or convalescent COVID-19. Sample: peripheral blood. The CDR3 protein is CAWSAGLGNTIYF. The DNA of the CDR3 is TGTGCCTGGTCGGCGGGGTTGGGAAACACCATATATTTT.